Sequencing of this T cell receptor (beta chain) was carried out in a study of identical twins. Broader study findings: Where beta out-of-frame sequences were concerned, excess twin sharing was weaker.

Each CDR3 protein gets one entry after TCRdb re-called the 5' RACE reads with MiXCR. The data contain a few hundred thousand distinct CDR3 sequences, 15% to 20% of them singletons. This clonotype showed up just a few times. Antigen unknown. This CDR3 contains 12 residues. V trimming: 5 bases; J trimming: 8 bases; junction bases outside the gene matches: 4. This TCR derives from a middle-aged man in good health. Sequencing was done on a sample of naive T cells sorted from blood. This sequence joins TRBV12-3 or TRBV12-4 and TRBJ2-3, with TRBD2 matching over 7 bases. For the CDR3, the DNA is TGTGCCAGCAGTGTGTCGGGAGGTACGCAGTATTTT. This translates into CASSVSGGTQYF.